This is a list of T cell receptor beta chains from one sample in a study of T-cell memory formation after mild COVID-19. MiXCR was run by TCRdb on the 5' RACE reads, yielding one entry per CDR3 protein. The profile shows some 340,000 distinct CDR3 sequences, 13% of them singletons. The sample was PBMCs or a T cell subset sorted from them (not recorded which). The receptors were gathered from a man aged 18 to 30 who had mild COVID-19 (a few samples of this study predate the infection). Cell type and time point are not known. CDR3s include the opening cysteine and the closing phenylalanine or tryptophan. D genes are given only for firm matches. Size tells how often a clone was seen (once, few, many) or the class of an expanded clone, and some rows leave it out.

V	size	J	D	DNA	CDR3
TRBV20-1	few	TRBJ2-1	NA	TGCAGTGCTAGGTGGGACAATGAGCAGTTCTTC	CSARWDNEQFF
TRBV15	NA	TRBJ1-5	NA	TGTGCCACCAGCAGAGATTACGGGTTTTCTCAGCCCCAGCATTTT	CATSRDYGFSQPQHF
TRBV18	few	TRBJ2-1	NA	TGTGCCAGCTCACCAGATAGACAGTCGTACAATGAGCAGTTCTTC	CASSPDRQSYNEQFF
TRBV12-3/TRBV12-4	NA	TRBJ2-5	NA	TGTGCCAGCAGCCGAGGGGACAAGTACCAAGAGACCCAGTACTTC	CASSRGDKYQETQYF
TRBV27	NA	TRBJ1-6	TRBD1	TGTGCCAGCAGTCTAAGGGGGACAGGGGAAAGTTCACCCCTCCACTTT	CASSLRGTGESSPLHF
TRBV19	NA	TRBJ1-2	NA	TGTGCCAGTAGTGGAGCAAGGGGTTATGGCTACACCTTC	CASSGARGYGYTF
TRBV29-1	many	TRBJ2-1	NA	TGCAGCACAGGACCTGGCGGTAATGAGCAGTTCTTC	CSTGPGGNEQFF
TRBV7-6	NA	TRBJ1-6	NA	TGTGCCAGCAGCCCCTATGTGCCCGAGCGATTTAACAGGTTTTTAGAATCACCCCTCCACTTT	CASSPYVPERFNRFLESPLHF
TRBV6-2/TRBV6-3	few	TRBJ1-5	NA	TGTGCCAGCAGCCTAATCCTCCAGGGGCAGTTATCCCCACGTCAGCCCCAGCATTTT	CASSLILQGQLSPRQPQHF
TRBV5-4	NA	TRBJ2-5	NA	TGTGCCAGCAGCTCGGACAACCAAGAGACCCAGTACTTC	CASSSDNQETQYF
TRBV7-2	many	TRBJ2-4	NA	TGTGCCAGCAGCTTAGGGTCTGCCAAAAACATTCAGTACTTC	CASSLGSAKNIQYF
TRBV14	NA	TRBJ2-5	TRBD1	TGTGCCAGCAGCCTAAACAGGGGGCGCGAGACCCAGTACTTC	CASSLNRGRETQYF
TRBV4-1	many	TRBJ2-4	NA	TGCGCCAGCAGCCCGGCCCCACTAGCCAAAAACATTCAGTACTTC	CASSPAPLAKNIQYF
TRBV10-3	few	TRBJ1-3	NA	TGTGCCATCAGTTACAGGGCTGGAAACACCATATATTTT	CAISYRAGNTIYF
TRBV4-3	NA	TRBJ2-3	NA	TGCGCCAGCAGCCACCGACCGGGTAGCACAGATACGCAGTATTTT	CASSHRPGSTDTQYF
TRBV12-3/TRBV12-4	NA	TRBJ1-2	NA	TGTGCCAGCAGTCCCCAAGGCAGGGGTTATGGCTACACCTTC	CASSPQGRGYGYTF
TRBV21-1	NA	TRBJ2-3	NA	TGTGCCAGCAGCACCTACACAGATACGCAGTATTTT	CASSTYTDTQYF
TRBV7-8	NA	TRBJ1-1	TRBD1	TGTGCCAGCAGCACCCGGCGGGGACAGGGGGCTGAAGCTTTCTTT	CASSTRRGQGAEAFF
TRBV7-9	NA	TRBJ1-2	NA	TGTGCCAGCAGCTCCTGGCAGGCCGCTTATGGCTACACCTTC	CASSSWQAAYGYTF
TRBV5-1	NA	TRBJ2-5	NA	TGCGCCAGCAGCGGTCTGGGGGCGGGAGAGACCCAGTACTTC	CASSGLGAGETQYF
TRBV5-1	few	TRBJ2-2	NA	TGCGCCAGCAGCTTCGAGGACCTGGTCGGGGACACCGGGGAGCTGTTTTTT	CASSFEDLVGDTGELFF
TRBV12-3/TRBV12-4	few	TRBJ2-5	NA	TGTGCCAGCAGTGGACATTTTCAAGAGACCCAGTACTTC	CASSGHFQETQYF
TRBV9	NA	TRBJ2-5	TRBD2	TGTGCCAGCAGCGTCCGGGGGGAATCAGAGACCCAGTACTTC	CASSVRGESETQYF
TRBV4-1	few	TRBJ1-2	NA	TGCGCCAGCAGCCCCCGGGGGGGAATTTGGAACTATGGCTACACCTTC	CASSPRGGIWNYGYTF
TRBV12-3/TRBV12-4	NA	TRBJ1-4	NA	TGTGCCAGCACCCCCCCGGGGGTAGAAAAACTGTTTTTT	CASTPPGVEKLFF
TRBV4-1	many	TRBJ2-1	NA	TGCGCCAGCAGCTATCTGGGGAACAATGAGCAGTTCTTC	CASSYLGNNEQFF
TRBV7-2	few	TRBJ2-7	NA	TGTGCCAGCAGCGTTACCCCTCGGCTGGGCCACGAGCAGTACTTC	CASSVTPRLGHEQYF
TRBV5-1	once	TRBJ1-4	NA	TGCGCCAGCAGCTTGGGGGACCATAGTGCAACTAATGAAAAACTGTTTTTT	CASSLGDHSATNEKLFF
TRBV4-3	many	TRBJ2-3	NA	TGCGCCAGCAGCCAAGAGCATTCGGACCGCCCAGATACGCAGTATTTT	CASSQEHSDRPDTQYF
TRBV4-3	few	TRBJ2-2	TRBD1	TGCGCCAGCAGCCAAGCGGGGGACAGGGGGCTTAGCGGGGAGCTGTTTTTT	CASSQAGDRGLSGELFF
TRBV7-9	NA	TRBJ2-2	NA	TGTGCCAGCTACACCGGGGAGCTGTTTTTT	CASYTGELFF
TRBV12-3/TRBV12-4	NA	TRBJ1-2	NA	TGTGCCAGCAGTCACTCTCGGGACGGCTACACCTTC	CASSHSRDGYTF
TRBV4-3	many	TRBJ2-3	TRBD2	TGCGCCAGCAGACAGGGCACTAGCGGGGGGCCCCCCAGCACAGATACGCAGTATTTT	CASRQGTSGGPPSTDTQYF
TRBV7-9	many	TRBJ2-5	NA	TGTGCCAGCAGCCCTAGAGCAGGGATCAGCAAGGAGACCCAGTACTTC	CASSPRAGISKETQYF
TRBV7-2	few	TRBJ2-1	NA	TGTGCCAGCAGCTTGTCCTCAGCGGTTGGTTACAATGAGCAGTTCTTC	CASSLSSAVGYNEQFF
TRBV13	NA	TRBJ2-7	NA	TGTGCCAGCAGCTCTGGGGCGACCGACGAGCAGTACTTC	CASSSGATDEQYF
TRBV4-2	NA	TRBJ2-2	NA	TGTGCCAGCAGCCAAGAATCCACAGGGTACGGCCGGGAGCTGTTTTTT	CASSQESTGYGRELFF
TRBV20-1	few	TRBJ2-4	NA	TGCAGTGCTAGAGCAGGGAGCCAAAACATTCAGTACTTC	CSARAGSQNIQYF
TRBV6-2/TRBV6-3	NA	TRBJ1-5	TRBD1	TGTGCCAGCAGTTTCACAGGGGGCGCGGGTCAGCCCCAGCATTTT	CASSFTGGAGQPQHF
TRBV29-1	many	TRBJ2-1	NA	TGCAGCGTTGGAAGAGACAGGAGGGACGGTGAGCAGTTCTTC	CSVGRDRRDGEQFF
TRBV11-2	few	TRBJ2-4	TRBD1	TGTGCCAGCAGCTTGAACCCGGGACAGGGGGACATTCAGTACTTC	CASSLNPGQGDIQYF
TRBV20-1	NA	TRBJ2-5	NA	TGCAGTGCGAGAGACCCAGCCAAAGAGACCCAGTACTTC	CSARDPAKETQYF